This T cell receptor beta chain was identified during a study of T cells in women clearing cervical HPV infection. Germline CDR1 reads SEHNR; CDR2 reads FQNEAQ (reference sequence). V lost 3 bases and J 1 base, leaving 9 bases between the germline ends. The CDR3 runs 14 residues. Average input was approximately 1.3 ug genomic DNA for immunoSEQ TCR beta CDR3 amplification. The assay was immunoSEQ multiplex PCR, and TCRdb's table has in-frame clones only and misses some. The repertoire table contains around 35,000 clones. All donors had a single incident cervical HPV16 infection, not prevalent. Measured by frequency, this clone is medium-sized. Coverage ceases 3 residues before the CDR3 finishes, and the germline J gene fills in the end.

The TCR originated in a woman between 18 and 69 years old with a cervical HPV16 infection that either progressed to CIN3+ or cleared (not recorded which). This rearrangement joins TRBV7-9 to TRBJ2-5, with D uncertain. Sequenced input: blood buffy coat. The sequenced part of the CDR3 DNA is TGTGCCAGCAGCTTTACGAAGGGCCAAGAGACC. It encodes CASSFTKGQET. The whole CDR3 protein reads CASSFTKGQETQYF.